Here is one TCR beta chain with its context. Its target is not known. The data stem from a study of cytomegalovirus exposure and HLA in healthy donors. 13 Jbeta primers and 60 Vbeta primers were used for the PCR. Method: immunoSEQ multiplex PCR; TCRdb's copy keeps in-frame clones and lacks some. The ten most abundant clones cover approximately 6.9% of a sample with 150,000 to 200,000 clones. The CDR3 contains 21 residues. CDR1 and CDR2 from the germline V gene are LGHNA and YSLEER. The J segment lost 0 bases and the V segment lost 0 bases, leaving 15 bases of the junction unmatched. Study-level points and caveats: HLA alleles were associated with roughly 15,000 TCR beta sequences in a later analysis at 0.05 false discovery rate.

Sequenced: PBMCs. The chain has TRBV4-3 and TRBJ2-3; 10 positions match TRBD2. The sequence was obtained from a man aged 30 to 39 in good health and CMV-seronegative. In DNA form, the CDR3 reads TGCGCCAGCAGCCAAGAAGGGGCCCCAATAGCGGGGGGCCCTAGCACAGATACGCAGTATTTT. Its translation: CASSQEGAPIAGGPSTDTQYF.